The clone carrying this TCR beta chain has more than one count but fewer than ten. Germline V CDR1 and CDR2: MGHRA, YSYEKL. V shed 6 bases, J shed 2 bases, and the junction held 12 bases outside the gene matches. CDR3 size: 17 residues. This specimen belongs to a study of PD-1 blockade in mismatch repair-deficient tumors. TCRdb's copy holds only in-frame clones and misses some; the assay was immunoSEQ multiplex PCR. Of tens of thousands of clones in the sample, approximately 78% are singletons; the top ten hold 2.5% to 4%. This specimen consisted of peripheral blood, obtained 4 weeks after starting pembrolizumab. The clonotype comes from an adult with mismatch repair-deficient cancer. V and J are TRBV4-1 and TRBJ2-3; 9 positions match TRBD2. The CDR3 region is CASSQRGLAGNTDTQYF. CDR3 nucleotide sequence: TGCGCCAGCAGTCAACGCGGGCTAGCGGGGAACACAGATACGCAGTATTTT.